Listed below are T cell receptor beta chains from one sample, sequenced in a study of cytomegalovirus exposure and HLA in healthy donors. Repertoires were generated with immunoSEQ multiplex PCR, while TCRdb's copy carries only in-frame clones and drops some. Among under 150,000 clones listed, 70% to 85% were seen once. Source material: PBMCs. All receptors come from a boy aged 2 to 9 in good health and CMV-seronegative. CDR3s include the opening cysteine and the closing phenylalanine or tryptophan. The D gene is left open where the match is weak. Clone size is stated in some rows and not others, as once, few, many or a class when expanded.

abundance	d_gene	j_gene	v_gene	CDR3nt	CDR3aa
NA	NA	TRBJ2-2	TRBV4-2	TGTGCCAGCAGCCTTAACTCCCCGAACACCGGGGAGCTGTTTTTT	CASSLNSPNTGELFF
NA	TRBD1	TRBJ1-1	TRBV6-1	TGTGCCAGCAGCCCACCCGGGACAGCGAACACTGAAGCTTTCTTT	CASSPPGTANTEAFF
NA	NA	TRBJ1-1	TRBV9	TGTGCCAGCAGCGATAACGTGGCCACTGAAGCTTTCTTT	CASSDNVATEAFF
NA	NA	TRBJ2-7	TRBV7-8	TGTGCCAGCAGCTTGCCCGGGACATCCTACGAGCAGTACTTC	CASSLPGTSYEQYF
NA	TRBD2	TRBJ2-1	TRBV4-2	TGTGCCAGCAGCCATCTTAGCGGGGGGCTCTCCTACAATGAGCAGTTCTTC	CASSHLSGGLSYNEQFF
few	NA	TRBJ1-1	TRBV4-1	TGCGCCAGCAGCCAAGGCCCAAGACAGATGAACACTGAAGCTTTCTTT	CASSQGPRQMNTEAFF
NA	TRBD2	TRBJ2-7	TRBV7-9	TGTGCCAGCAGCCTCCCGACTAGCGGGGAAGAGCAGTACTTC	CASSLPTSGEEQYF
NA	NA	TRBJ1-1	TRBV4-1	TGCGCCAGCAGCCAAGAACCAGGGCCGAACACTGAAGCTTTCTTT	CASSQEPGPNTEAFF
NA	NA	TRBJ1-2	TRBV10-1	TGCGCCAGCATGCGGGGGAACTATGGCTACACCTTC	CASMRGNYGYTF
NA	NA	TRBJ1-2	TRBV2	TGTGCCAGCAGTGGACCCAGGGGTTTTAACTATGGCTACACCTTC	CASSGPRGFNYGYTF
NA	NA	TRBJ1-4	TRBV28	TGTGCCAGCAGTTTTCGGGGGGGGGTTGGGAAACTGTTTTTT	CASSFRGGVGKLFF
NA	TRBD2	TRBJ2-1	TRBV4-1	TGCGCCAGCAGCCACCCGACTAGCGGGAGGGTTGGAGAGCAGTTCTTC	CASSHPTSGRVGEQFF
NA	TRBD2	TRBJ2-1	TRBV15	TGTGCCACCAGCTCGGGGGGGGCCGGCAATGAGCAGTTCTTC	CATSSGGAGNEQFF
once	NA	TRBJ1-2	TRBV21-1	TGTGCCAGCAGCAAAGCGCAAGTGGCGGCGCCCGCTAACTATGGCTACACCTTC	CASSKAQVAAPANYGYTF
NA	TRBD1	TRBJ1-4	TRBV11-2	TGTGCCAGCAGCTTAGCGCTATCGACAGGGGGCGCAAAGGAAAAACTGTTTTTT	CASSLALSTGGAKEKLFF
NA	NA	TRBJ2-1	TRBV7-6	TGTGCCAGCAGCACCAGGGACAATGAGCAGTTCTTC	CASSTRDNEQFF
NA	NA	TRBJ1-2	TRBV5-6	TGTGCCAGCAGCTCAGAGGGAGACTATGGCTACACCTTC	CASSSEGDYGYTF
NA	TRBD1	TRBJ2-2	TRBV6-5	TGTGCCAGCAGCACGCAGGGGGCCCCCGGGGAGCTGTTTTTT	CASSTQGAPGELFF
NA	NA	TRBJ2-2	TRBV7-3	TGTGCCAGCAGCTTACCCAGCGCCGCGAACACCGGGGAGCTGTTTTTT	CASSLPSAANTGELFF
many	TRBD1	TRBJ2-7	TRBV4-3	TGCGCCAGCAGCCAAGAGCCCGGGACAGGGGGCTACGAGCAGTACTTC	CASSQEPGTGGYEQYF
NA	NA	TRBJ1-1	TRBV29-1	TGCAGCGTTCTCGGGGGAGGCACTGAAGCTTTCTTT	CSVLGGGTEAFF
NA	NA	TRBJ2-3	TRBV6-1	TGTGCCAGCAAGAACGGGGGTTATGAGGCGGATACGCAGTATTTT	CASKNGGYEADTQYF
few	TRBD2	TRBJ2-3	TRBV2	TGTGCCAGCAGCCTACGTCTAGCGGGGGATACGCAGTATTTT	CASSLRLAGDTQYF
NA	TRBD2	TRBJ2-5	TRBV9	TGTGCCAGCAGCGTAGGAATAGCGGGGGGCCAAGAGACCCAGTACTTC	CASSVGIAGGQETQYF
NA	NA	TRBJ1-1	TRBV7-2	TGTGCCAGCAGGGTCGGAGGGACTACTAACACTGAAGCTTTCTTT	CASRVGGTTNTEAFF
NA	TRBD2	TRBJ2-7	TRBV27	TGTGCCAGCACGAGTCGAGCGGGGTCCTACGAGCAGTACTTC	CASTSRAGSYEQYF
once	TRBD2	TRBJ2-3	TRBV2	TGTGCCAGCACCTTGACTAGCGGGGGGGTAGCAGATACGCAGTATTTT	CASTLTSGGVADTQYF
NA	TRBD1	TRBJ1-1	TRBV4-1	TGCGCCAGCAGCCACCCCCGGGGACAGGGAAACACTGAAGCTTTCTTT	CASSHPRGQGNTEAFF
NA	NA	TRBJ2-7	TRBV27	TGTGCCAGCAGCCGACCAGGCGATACTCGCGAGCAGTACTTC	CASSRPGDTREQYF
NA	NA	TRBJ2-2	TRBV6-5	TGTGCCAGCAGTTACCGCGGGGACTACACCGGGGAGCTGTTTTTT	CASSYRGDYTGELFF
once	NA	TRBJ1-2	TRBV29-1	TGCAGCGTTGTAGGCTCGTGGCGGGGGCGATCGGGTGGCTACACCTTC	CSVVGSWRGRSGGYTF
NA	NA	TRBJ1-3	TRBV15	TGTGCCACCAGCAGAGCCGAACTAGGAAACACCATATATTTT	CATSRAELGNTIYF
NA	NA	TRBJ2-5	TRBV4-1	TGCGCCAGCAGCCAATACCTGAGGGGGGAGACCCAGTACTTC	CASSQYLRGETQYF
NA	TRBD2	TRBJ2-1	TRBV30	TGTGCCTGGAACCAGCGGGATTACAATGAGCAGTTCTTC	CAWNQRDYNEQFF
NA	TRBD1	TRBJ1-1	TRBV19	TGTGCCAGTAGGGTCGGGACAGGTGGGGTGAACACTGAAGCTTTCTTT	CASRVGTGGVNTEAFF
few	TRBD1	TRBJ1-5	TRBV5-4	TGTGCCAGCAGCTTCGGCGGACAGGACGATCAGCCTCAGCATTTT	CASSFGGQDDQPQHF
NA	NA	TRBJ1-1	TRBV7-8	TGTGCCAGCAGCTTAGCCCCGGTAGAAACTTATACGTCGGACACTGAAGCTTTCTTT	CASSLAPVETYTSDTEAFF
NA	NA	TRBJ1-2	TRBV2	TGTGCCAGCAGTGTCGTCGTCTATGGCTACACCTTC	CASSVVVYGYTF
NA	NA	TRBJ1-6	TRBV10-3	TGTGCCATCAGTGATACAGGGCCACTTTCACCCCTCCACTTT	CAISDTGPLSPLHF
NA	TRBD2	TRBJ2-3	TRBV6-4	TGTGCCAGCAGTGAGGGCGGGGGAGGCGCAGATACGCAGTATTTT	CASSEGGGGADTQYF
few	NA	TRBJ2-3	TRBV7-3	TGTGCCAGCAGCTCTAACACAGATACGCAGTATTTT	CASSSNTDTQYF
once	TRBD1	TRBJ1-6	TRBV7-9	TGTGCCAGCACGGGGGACAGCTCCTATAATTCACCCCTCCACTTT	CASTGDSSYNSPLHF
NA	TRBD2	TRBJ2-3	TRBV7-2	TGTGCCAGCAGCTTATTCAGGCTAGCGGGGGCATCAGATACGCAGTATTTT	CASSLFRLAGASDTQYF
NA	TRBD1	TRBJ1-2	TRBV30	TGTGCCTGGAGTGTAGCGGCAGGGGGCGCGGGGAACTATGGCTACACCTTC	CAWSVAAGGAGNYGYTF
NA	NA	TRBJ1-1	TRBV18	TGTGCCAGCTCACCTCGGACAGAGGGAAGCACTGAAGCTTTCTTT	CASSPRTEGSTEAFF
once	NA	TRBJ2-5	TRBV5-1	TGCGCCAGCAGCTTGGGTACAGCCCAAGAGACCCAGTACTTC	CASSLGTAQETQYF
once	TRBD1	TRBJ1-5	TRBV6-5	TGTGCCAGCAGTTACGGGACAGGGAGCGAGCCCCAGCATTTT	CASSYGTGSEPQHF
NA	NA	TRBJ2-7	TRBV6-5	TGTGCCAGCAGCCGACTCTCGGCAGGGAGGAACGAGCAGTACTTC	CASSRLSAGRNEQYF
NA	NA	TRBJ2-7	TRBV7-8	TGTGCCAGCAGCTCCCTTGGGGGCTCGGGGTTCGTAAGAGGGGAGCAGTACTTC	CASSSLGGSGFVRGEQYF
NA	TRBD2	TRBJ2-2	TRBV7-9	TGTGCCAGCAGCCCTAGCGGGTGGCCAGCCTATTCGAACACCGGGGAGCTGTTTTTT	CASSPSGWPAYSNTGELFF
NA	NA	TRBJ1-6	TRBV28	TGTGCCACCGTGCGGGGCCACGTTAATTCACCCCTCCACTTT	CATVRGHVNSPLHF